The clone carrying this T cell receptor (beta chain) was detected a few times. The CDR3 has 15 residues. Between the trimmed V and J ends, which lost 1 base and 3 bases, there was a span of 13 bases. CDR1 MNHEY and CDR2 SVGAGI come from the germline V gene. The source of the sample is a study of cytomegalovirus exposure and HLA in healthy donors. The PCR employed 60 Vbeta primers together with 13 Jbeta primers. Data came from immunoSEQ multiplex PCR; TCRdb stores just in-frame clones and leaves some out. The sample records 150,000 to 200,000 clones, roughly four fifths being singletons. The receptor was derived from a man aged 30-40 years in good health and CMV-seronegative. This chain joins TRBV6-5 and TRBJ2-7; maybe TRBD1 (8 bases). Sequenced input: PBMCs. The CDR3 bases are TGTGCCAGCAGTTACTTGGACAGGGAGGGCTACGAGCAGTACTTC. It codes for CASSYLDREGYEQYF.